This T cell receptor delta chain was sequenced for a study of gamma-delta T cells after stem cell transplantation (dated by TCRdb to between 2015 and 2016). Receptor libraries were prepared by RT-PCR. The listed sequencing device is Illumina MiSeq. The public reads were reprocessed by TCRdb using CATT, and rows of matching DNA were later combined. The sample data list approximately 900 delta-chain clones, and about 2.8% of these were observed just once. Jointly, the top ten make up around 55% of the sample. CDR1 and CDR2 (GEAIGNYY, EKD) derive from the germline V gene. From the cysteine through the phenylalanine, the CDR3 covers 16 amino acids. The kept DNA is CDR3 alone, 48 bases in frame from the first base. About this clone: Its antigen has not been determined. The protein recorded in TCRdb matches a much larger clone and deviates from this DNA's translation at residue 14, suggesting a read error; the protein here is obtained by translating the DNA.

Source material: gamma-delta T cells. The chain couples TRDV2 to TRDJ1; the junction holds 7 bases that match TRDD3. The origin of this receptor is a human donor. It is not recorded whose cells these are; they may come from a transplant donor. The CDR3 corresponds to CACDTAGGPYTDKPIF. The DNA is TGTGCCTGTGACACCGCTGGGGGCCCTTACACCGATAAACCCATCTTT.